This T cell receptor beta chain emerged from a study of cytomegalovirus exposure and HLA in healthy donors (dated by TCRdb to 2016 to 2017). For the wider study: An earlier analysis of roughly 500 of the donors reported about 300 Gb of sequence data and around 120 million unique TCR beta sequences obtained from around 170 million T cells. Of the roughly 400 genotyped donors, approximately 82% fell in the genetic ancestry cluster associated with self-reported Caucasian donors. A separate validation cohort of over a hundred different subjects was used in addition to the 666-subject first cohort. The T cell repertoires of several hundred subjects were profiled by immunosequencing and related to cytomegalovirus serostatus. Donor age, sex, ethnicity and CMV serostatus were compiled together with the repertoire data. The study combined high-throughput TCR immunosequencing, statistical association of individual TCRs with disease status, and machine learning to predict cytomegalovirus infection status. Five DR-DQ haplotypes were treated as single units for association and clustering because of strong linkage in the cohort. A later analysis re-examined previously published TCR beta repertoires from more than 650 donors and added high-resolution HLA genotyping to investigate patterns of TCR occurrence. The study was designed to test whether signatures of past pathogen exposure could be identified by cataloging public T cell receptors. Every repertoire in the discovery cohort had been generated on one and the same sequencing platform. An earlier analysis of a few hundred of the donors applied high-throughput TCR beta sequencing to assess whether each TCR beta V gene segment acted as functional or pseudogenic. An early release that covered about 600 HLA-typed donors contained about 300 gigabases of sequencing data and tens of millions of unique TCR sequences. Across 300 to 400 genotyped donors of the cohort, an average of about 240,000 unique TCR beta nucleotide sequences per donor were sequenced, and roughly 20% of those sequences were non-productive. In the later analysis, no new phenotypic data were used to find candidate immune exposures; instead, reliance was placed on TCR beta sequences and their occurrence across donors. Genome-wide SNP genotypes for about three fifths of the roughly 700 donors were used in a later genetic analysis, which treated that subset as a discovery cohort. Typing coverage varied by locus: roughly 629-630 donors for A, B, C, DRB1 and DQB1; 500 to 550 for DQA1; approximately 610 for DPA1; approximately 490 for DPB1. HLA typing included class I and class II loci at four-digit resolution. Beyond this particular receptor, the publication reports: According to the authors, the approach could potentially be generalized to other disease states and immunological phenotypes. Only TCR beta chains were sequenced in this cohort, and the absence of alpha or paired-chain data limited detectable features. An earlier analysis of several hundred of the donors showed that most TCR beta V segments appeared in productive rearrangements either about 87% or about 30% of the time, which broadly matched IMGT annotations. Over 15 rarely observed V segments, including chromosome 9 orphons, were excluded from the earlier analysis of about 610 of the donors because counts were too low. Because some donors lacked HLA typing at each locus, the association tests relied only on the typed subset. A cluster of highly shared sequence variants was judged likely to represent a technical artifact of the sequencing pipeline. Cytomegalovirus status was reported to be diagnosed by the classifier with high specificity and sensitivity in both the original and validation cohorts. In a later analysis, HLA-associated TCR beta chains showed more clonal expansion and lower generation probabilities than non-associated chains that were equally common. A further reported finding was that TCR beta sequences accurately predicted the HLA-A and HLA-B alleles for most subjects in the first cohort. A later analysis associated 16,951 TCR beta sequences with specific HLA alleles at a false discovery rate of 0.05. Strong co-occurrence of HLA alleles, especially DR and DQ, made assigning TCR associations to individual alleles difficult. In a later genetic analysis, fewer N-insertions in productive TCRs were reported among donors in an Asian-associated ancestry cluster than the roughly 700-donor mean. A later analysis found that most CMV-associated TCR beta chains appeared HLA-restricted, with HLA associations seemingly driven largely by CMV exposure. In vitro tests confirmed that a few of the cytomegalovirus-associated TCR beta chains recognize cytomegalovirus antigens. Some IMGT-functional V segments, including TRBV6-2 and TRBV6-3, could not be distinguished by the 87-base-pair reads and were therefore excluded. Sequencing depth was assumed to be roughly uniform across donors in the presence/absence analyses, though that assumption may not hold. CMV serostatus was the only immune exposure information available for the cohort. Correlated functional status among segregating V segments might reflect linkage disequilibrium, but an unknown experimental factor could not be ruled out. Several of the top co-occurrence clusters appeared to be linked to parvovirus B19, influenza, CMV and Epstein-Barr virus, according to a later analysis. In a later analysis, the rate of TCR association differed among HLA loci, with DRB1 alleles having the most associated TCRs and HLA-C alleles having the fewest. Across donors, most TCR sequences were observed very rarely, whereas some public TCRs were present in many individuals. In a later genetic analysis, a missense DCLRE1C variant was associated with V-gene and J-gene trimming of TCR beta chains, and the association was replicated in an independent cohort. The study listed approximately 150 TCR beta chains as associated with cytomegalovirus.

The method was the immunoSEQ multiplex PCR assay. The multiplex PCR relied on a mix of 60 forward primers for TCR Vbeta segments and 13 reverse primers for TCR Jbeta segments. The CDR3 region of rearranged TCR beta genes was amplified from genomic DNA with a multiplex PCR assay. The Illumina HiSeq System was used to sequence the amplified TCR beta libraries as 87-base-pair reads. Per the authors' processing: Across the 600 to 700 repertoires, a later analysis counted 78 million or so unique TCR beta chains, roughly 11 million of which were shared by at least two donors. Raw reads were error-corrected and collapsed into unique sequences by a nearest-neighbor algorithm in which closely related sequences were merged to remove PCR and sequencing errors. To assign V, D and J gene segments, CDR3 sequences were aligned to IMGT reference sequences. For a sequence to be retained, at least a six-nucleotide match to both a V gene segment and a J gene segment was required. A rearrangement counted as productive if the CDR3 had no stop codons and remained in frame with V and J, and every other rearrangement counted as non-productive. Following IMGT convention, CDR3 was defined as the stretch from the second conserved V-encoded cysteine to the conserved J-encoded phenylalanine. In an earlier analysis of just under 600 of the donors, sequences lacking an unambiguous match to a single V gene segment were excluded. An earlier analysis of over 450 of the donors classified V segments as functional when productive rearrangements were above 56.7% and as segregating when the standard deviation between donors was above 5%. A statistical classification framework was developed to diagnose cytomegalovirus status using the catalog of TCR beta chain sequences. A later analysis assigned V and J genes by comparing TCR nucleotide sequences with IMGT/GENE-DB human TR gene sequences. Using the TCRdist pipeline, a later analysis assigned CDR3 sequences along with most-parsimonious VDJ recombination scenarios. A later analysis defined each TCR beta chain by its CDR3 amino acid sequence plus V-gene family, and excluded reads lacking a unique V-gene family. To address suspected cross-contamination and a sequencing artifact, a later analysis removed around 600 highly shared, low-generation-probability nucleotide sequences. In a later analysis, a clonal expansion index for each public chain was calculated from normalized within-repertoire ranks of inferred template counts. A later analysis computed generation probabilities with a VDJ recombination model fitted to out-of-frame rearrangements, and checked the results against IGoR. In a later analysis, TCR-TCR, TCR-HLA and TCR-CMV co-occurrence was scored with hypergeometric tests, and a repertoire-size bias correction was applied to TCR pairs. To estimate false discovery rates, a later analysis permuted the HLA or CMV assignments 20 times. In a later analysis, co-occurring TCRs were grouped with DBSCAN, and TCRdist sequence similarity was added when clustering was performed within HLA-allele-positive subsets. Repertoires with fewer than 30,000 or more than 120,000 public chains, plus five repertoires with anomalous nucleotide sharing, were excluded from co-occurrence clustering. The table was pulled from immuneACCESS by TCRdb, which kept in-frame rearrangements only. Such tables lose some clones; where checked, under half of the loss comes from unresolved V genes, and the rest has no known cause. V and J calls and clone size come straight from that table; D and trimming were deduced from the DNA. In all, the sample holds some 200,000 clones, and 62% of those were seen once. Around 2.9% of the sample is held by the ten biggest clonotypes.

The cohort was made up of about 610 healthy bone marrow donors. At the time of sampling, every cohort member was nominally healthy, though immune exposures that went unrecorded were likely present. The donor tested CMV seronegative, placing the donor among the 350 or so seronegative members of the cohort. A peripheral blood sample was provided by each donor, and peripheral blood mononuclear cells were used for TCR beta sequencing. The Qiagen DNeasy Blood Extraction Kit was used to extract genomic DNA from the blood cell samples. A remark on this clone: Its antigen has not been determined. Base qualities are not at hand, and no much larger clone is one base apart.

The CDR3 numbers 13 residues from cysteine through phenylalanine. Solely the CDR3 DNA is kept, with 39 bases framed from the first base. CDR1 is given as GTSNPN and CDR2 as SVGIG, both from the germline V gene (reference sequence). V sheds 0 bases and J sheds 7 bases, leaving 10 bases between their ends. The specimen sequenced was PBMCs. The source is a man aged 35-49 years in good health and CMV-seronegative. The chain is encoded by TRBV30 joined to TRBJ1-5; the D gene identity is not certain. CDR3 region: CAWSVAGGQPQHF. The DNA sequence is TGTGCCTGGAGTGTAGCCGGAGGACAGCCCCAGCATTTT.